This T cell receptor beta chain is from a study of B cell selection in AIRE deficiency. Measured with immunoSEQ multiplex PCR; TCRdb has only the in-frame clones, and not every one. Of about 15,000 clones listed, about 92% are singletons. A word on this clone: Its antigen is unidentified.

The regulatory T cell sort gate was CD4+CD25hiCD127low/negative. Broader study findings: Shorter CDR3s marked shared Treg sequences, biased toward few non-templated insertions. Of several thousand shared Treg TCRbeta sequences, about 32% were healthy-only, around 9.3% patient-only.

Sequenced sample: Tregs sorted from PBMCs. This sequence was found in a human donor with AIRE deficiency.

The CDR3 loop reads CASSRDLDRGYSSNQPQHF. CDR3 DNA sequence: TGTGCCAGCAGCCGAGACTTGGACAGGGGCTACTCTAGCAATCAGCCCCAGCATTTT. The chain is built from TRBV7-8 and TRBJ1-5, with TRBD1 identical over 9 bases. The CDR3 runs to 19 residues. Germline values: CDR1 SGHVS, CDR2 FQNEAQ. J gave up 0 bases and V 5 bases, and 14 bases lay outside the gene matches. Combining the CDR3 with reference TRBV7-8 and TRBJ1-5 gives the whole variable domain GAGVSQSPRYKVAKRGQDVALRCDPISGHVSLFWYQQALGQGPEFLTYFQNEAQLDKSGLPSDRFFAERPEGSVSTLKIQRTQQEDSAVYLCASSRDLDRGYSSNQPQHFGDGTRLSIL.